This TCR beta chain is from a study of cytomegalovirus exposure and HLA in healthy donors. Study outcomes and limitations: Confirmation in vitro established that three CMV-associated chains were specific for CMV antigens. Researchers counted 164 TCR beta chains as cytomegalovirus-associated. Later, an analysis found that TCR clusters from the first cohort tended to co-occur in the 120 or so validation repertoires.

Concerning this clone: The antigen is undetermined.

TCRdb's copy holds only in-frame clones and misses some; the assay was immunoSEQ multiplex PCR. The repertoire includes approximately 60,000 clones, around 90% of them detected once, and 1.3% sits in the top ten. From germline, CDR1 is SGHTA and CDR2 FQGNSA. V dropped 5 bases and J dropped 3 bases, with 22 bases sitting between them. This CDR3 spans 17 amino acids. The chain carries TRBV7-2 and TRBJ1-2; D is possibly TRBD1 (6 bases). The sequenced sample was PBMCs. This clonotype originated in a woman between 18 and 29 years old in good health and CMV-seronegative. The DNA of the CDR3 is TGTGCCAGCAGCCTCTACGAAACAGGGCGCGGCGACTATGGCTACACCTTC. Its translation is CASSLYETGRGDYGYTF.